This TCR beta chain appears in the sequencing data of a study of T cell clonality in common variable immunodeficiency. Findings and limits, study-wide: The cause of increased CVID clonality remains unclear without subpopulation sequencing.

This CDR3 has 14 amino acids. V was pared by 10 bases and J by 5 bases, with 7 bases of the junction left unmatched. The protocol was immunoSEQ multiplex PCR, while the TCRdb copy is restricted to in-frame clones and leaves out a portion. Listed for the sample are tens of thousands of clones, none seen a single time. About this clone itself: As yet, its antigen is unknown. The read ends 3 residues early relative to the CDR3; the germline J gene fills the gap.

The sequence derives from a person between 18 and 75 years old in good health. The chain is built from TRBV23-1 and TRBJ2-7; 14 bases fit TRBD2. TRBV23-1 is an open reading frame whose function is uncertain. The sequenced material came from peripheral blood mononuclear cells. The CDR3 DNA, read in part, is TGCGCCACCGGGACTAGCGGGAGTCCCCACGAG. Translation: CATGTSGSPHE. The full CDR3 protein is CATGTSGSPHEQYF.